A single sample gave rise to the 6 T cell receptor beta chains below, sequenced in a study of cytomegalovirus exposure and HLA in healthy donors. This PCR relied on a set of 60 Vbeta primers and 13 Jbeta primers. Only in-frame clones appear in the TCRdb table, and some are missing; sequencing was by immunoSEQ multiplex PCR. Among about 140,000 clones listed, more than 75% were seen once. The sequenced material came from PBMCs. These TCRs come from a man aged 50 to 60 in good health and CMV-seronegative.

V and J are TRBV5-1 and TRBJ2-3; D might be TRBD2 (6 bases). Per germline, CDR1 SGHRS and CDR2 YFSETQ. CDR3 size: 16 residues. Trimming took off 3 bases at V and 0 bases at J, with 14 bases between the two ends. The CDR3: CASSSPGLLSTDTQYF. The CDR3 DNA is TGCGCCAGCAGCTCCCCGGGACTTCTTAGCACAGATACGCAGTATTTT.

The rearrangement links TRBV2 to TRBJ1-2; D not resolved. The CDR3 length is 12 residues. V was trimmed by 7 bases and J by 5 bases, leaving 11 bases between them. Looked up from germline, CDR1 is SNHLY and CDR2 is FYNNEI. CDR3 sequence (DNA): TGTGCCAGCATCCGGGAGTCTTATGGCTACACCTTC. Protein product: CASIRESYGYTF.

This sequence joins TRBV6-5 and TRBJ2-2, with 11 bases fitting TRBD2. The J segment lost 5 bases and the V segment lost 5 bases, leaving 4 bases of the junction unmatched. CDR1 and CDR2 (germline): MNHEY, SVGAGI. The CDR3 has 15 residues. The CDR3 DNA follows: TGTGCCAGCAGTACTAGCGGGGGTCCTACCGGGGAGCTGTTTTTT. Translation gives CASSTSGGPTGELFF.

This chain joins TRBV5-4 and TRBJ2-2, with D hard to call. CDR3 length: 16 amino acids. Germline CDR1 and CDR2: SGHNT and YYREEE (reference sequence). V was clipped by 0 bases and J by 0 bases, with 9 bases between them. CDR3 loop: CASSLDSGSNTGELFF. DNA of the CDR3: TGTGCCAGCAGCTTGGATTCCGGTTCGAACACCGGGGAGCTGTTTTTT.

V usage is TRBV28 and J usage is TRBJ2-1, with D hard to call. This CDR3 contains 16 residues. Germline CDR1 is MDHEN and CDR2 is SYDVKM. V lost 3 bases, J lost 2 bases, and 14 bases lay in between. The CDR3 loop reads CASSFSGRSPYNEQFF. As DNA, the CDR3 is TGTGCCAGCAGTTTCTCTGGCAGGTCCCCCTACAATGAGCAGTTCTTC. Full variable domain (rest looked up from reference TRBV28 and TRBJ2-1): DVKVTQSSRYLVKRTGEKVFLECVQDMDHENMFWYRQDPGLGLRLIYFSYDVKMKEKGDIPEGYSVSREKKERFSLILESASTNQTSMYLCASSFSGRSPYNEQFFGPGTRLTVL.

The chain carries TRBV29-1 and TRBJ2-3, with TRBD1 matching 7 bases. CDR1 is SQVTM and CDR2 is ANQGSEA in the germline V gene. V trimming: 4 bases; J trimming: 2 bases; junction bases outside the gene matches: 9. The CDR3 has 15 amino acids. The CDR3 sequence: CSVGGPGQNTDTQYF. The CDR3 DNA reads TGCAGCGTTGGGGGACCGGGACAGAACACAGATACGCAGTATTTT.